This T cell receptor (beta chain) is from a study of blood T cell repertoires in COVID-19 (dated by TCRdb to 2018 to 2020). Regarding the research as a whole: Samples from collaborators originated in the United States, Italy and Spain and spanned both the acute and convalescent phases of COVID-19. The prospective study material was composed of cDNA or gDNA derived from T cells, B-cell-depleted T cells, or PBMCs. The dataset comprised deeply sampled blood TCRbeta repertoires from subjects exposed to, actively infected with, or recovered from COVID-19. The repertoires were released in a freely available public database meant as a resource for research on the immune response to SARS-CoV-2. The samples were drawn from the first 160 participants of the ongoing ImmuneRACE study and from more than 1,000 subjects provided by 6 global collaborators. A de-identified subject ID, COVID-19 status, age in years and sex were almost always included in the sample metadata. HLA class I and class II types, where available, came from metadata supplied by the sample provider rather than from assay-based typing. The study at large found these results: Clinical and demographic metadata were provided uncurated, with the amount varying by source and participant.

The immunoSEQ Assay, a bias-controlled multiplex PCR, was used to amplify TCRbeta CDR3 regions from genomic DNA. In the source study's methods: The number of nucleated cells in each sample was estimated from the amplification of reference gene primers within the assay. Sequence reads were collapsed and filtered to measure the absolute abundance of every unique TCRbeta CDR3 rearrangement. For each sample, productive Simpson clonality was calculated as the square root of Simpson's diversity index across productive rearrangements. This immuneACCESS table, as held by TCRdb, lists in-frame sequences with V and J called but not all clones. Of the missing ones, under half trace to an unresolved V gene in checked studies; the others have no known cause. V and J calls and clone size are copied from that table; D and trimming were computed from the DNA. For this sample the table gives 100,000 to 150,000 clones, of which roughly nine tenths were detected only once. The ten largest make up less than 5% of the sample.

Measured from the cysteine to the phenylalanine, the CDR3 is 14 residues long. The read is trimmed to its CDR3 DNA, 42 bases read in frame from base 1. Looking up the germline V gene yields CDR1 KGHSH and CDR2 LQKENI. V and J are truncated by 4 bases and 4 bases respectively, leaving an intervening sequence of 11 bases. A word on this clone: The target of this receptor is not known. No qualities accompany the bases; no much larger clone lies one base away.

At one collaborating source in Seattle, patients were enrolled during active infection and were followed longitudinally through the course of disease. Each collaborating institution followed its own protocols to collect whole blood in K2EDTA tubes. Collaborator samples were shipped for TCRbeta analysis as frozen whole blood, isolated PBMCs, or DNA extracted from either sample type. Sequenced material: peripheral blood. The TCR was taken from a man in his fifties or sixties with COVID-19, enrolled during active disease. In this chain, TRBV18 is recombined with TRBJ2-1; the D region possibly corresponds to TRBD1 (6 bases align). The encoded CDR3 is CASSLSDRYNEQFF. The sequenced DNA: TGTGCCAGCTCACTCTCCGACAGGTACAATGAGCAGTTCTTC.